The present T cell receptor (beta chain) was sequenced within a study of response to subunit inactivated influenza vaccine. Study-wide results and limits: The authors suggested that few new T cells are recruited per seasonal influenza vaccination.

TCRdb processed the RT-PCR reads anew with MiXCR; each CDR3 protein has one entry. The table records roughly 760,000 distinct CDR3 sequences, over 20% of them present only once. The V gene's germline CDR1 is MNHNS and CDR2 SASEGT. The CDR3 length is 14 residues. V lost 9 bases, J lost 10 bases, and 9 bases stayed unmatched. Details on this clonotype: Antigen: not known.

The sequence came from a man aged 45-65 years who received an inactivated influenza vaccine. Sequences were derived from PBMCs from blood, sampled 5 to 6 days after vaccination. The rearrangement joins TRBV6-1 to TRBJ1-6; 10 nucleotides agree with TRBD1. The CDR3: CASCIGTGVSPLHF. The CDR3 DNA is TGTGCCAGTTGTATCGGGACAGGGGTGTCACCCCTCCACTTT.